What follows is one T cell receptor (beta chain) and its context. Its antigen is unknown. No much larger clonotype is one base removed from it; base qualities were not supplied. For TCRbeta CDR3 sequencing, genomic DNA from the sorted cells was extracted using the QIAGEN DNeasy Blood and Tissue Kit. High-throughput TCRbeta CDR3 sequencing was carried out commercially through immunoSEQ, with PCR amplification with bias correction and internal controls included. In the authors' own workflow: Unique productive TCRbeta sequences were defined by CDR3 nucleotide sequence when primers matched and otherwise by CDR3 amino acid sequence together with Vbeta and Jbeta genes. To correct sorting error, sequences shared between sorted populations at a frequency ratio of 2:1 or less were removed; the rest were assigned to the higher population. A sequence was defined as donor-reactive if the sequence was expanded at least 5-fold in CFSE-low cells compared with unstimulated cells and had a frequency of at least 0.01% in CFSE-low cells. Repertoire divergence was quantified by Jensen-Shannon divergence calculated from the top 100 TCRbeta sequences ranked by frequency. When a sample had multiple sequencing runs, each run was corrected for sorting error separately and the runs were then pooled. TCRdb retrieved this table from immuneACCESS and kept in-frame rearrangements only. Not all clones are present; in checked studies, unresolved V genes account for under half, and no reason is known for the remainder. V and J calls and clone size follow that table, whereas D and trimming were derived from the DNA. The sample has 50,000 to 75,000 clones on record, 80% to 90% of them singletons. In total, the top ten clones hold roughly 2% of the sample.

These data are taken from a study of Tregs in tolerant kidney transplant recipients (dated by TCRdb to between 2017 and 2020). The study in broad terms: The transplants used related donors along with nonmyeloablative bone marrow transplantation, and in the human trials mixed chimerism was transient. The study used TCRbeta sequencing to identify donor-specific regulatory T cells before combined kidney and bone marrow transplantation, then tracked those cells after transplant. Here is what the overall study found, with its caveats: Because only a small number of patients were included, the study had limitations, and the results will need to be validated in larger populations as well as under other immunosuppression protocols. Expanding Tregs with activated donor B cells appeared to identify the most biologically relevant and donor-specific TCRbeta repertoire. Biological reproducibility was not examined directly, but technical replication error appeared to be minimal. Donor-specific Treg expansion was found to exceed global Treg expansion in tolerant patients, suggesting antigen-driven rather than nonspecific expansion. PCR primers changed over time for some patients, so nucleotide-level comparison across those patients' samples was not possible.

V was cut back by 8 bases and J by 1 base, leaving a gap of 14 bases between them. The CDR3 has 15 amino acids, counting the end cysteine and phenylalanine. The sequence is cut down to CDR3 DNA, 45 bases in frame from base 1. CDR1 and CDR2 are read off the germline V gene as SGHTA and FQGNSA. This specimen's time point label, interpreted: blood sample drawn before combined kidney and bone marrow transplant. Thawed PBMCs were FACS-sorted into unstimulated Tregs (CD4+CD25+CD127-), CD4+ non-Tregs (CD4+CD25-), CD4 cells and CD8 cells. Before Treg sorting, thawed PBMCs were rested overnight at 37°C with around 200 IU/ml IL-2. Several combined kidney and bone marrow transplant recipients from the ITN036ST trial were included as patients, and samples were available only from these trial subjects. Healthy control blood was processed to PBMCs with a Ficoll density gradient and then cryopreserved, whereas patient PBMCs were collected both before and after transplant.

The sequence links TRBV7-2 to TRBJ2-2; the D assignment is uncertain and may be TRBD1 or TRBD2, with 5 bases supporting each. The material sequenced was Tregs from blood, taken before the transplant. The TCR was taken from a human donor who received a combined kidney and bone marrow transplant. This receptor carries the CDR3 CASGPGRVNTGELFF. The sequenced DNA: TGTGCCAGCGGGCCGGGACGGGTGAACACCGGGGAGCTGTTTTTT.